Presented here are 32 T cell receptor beta chains from one specimen sequenced in a study of technical replicates of blood from several donors. Repertoires were generated with immunoSEQ multiplex PCR, while TCRdb's copy carries only in-frame clones and drops some. The table records some 80,000 clones, more than 90% of them present only once. The sample taken for sequencing was T cells isolated from PBMCs. The receptors were gathered from a human donor in good health.

This chain uses TRBV2 with TRBJ1-6; D possibly corresponds to TRBD1 (5 bases). Trimming cost V 2 bases and J 10 bases, with 15 bases left between them. The CDR3 covers 15 residues. From germline, CDR1 is SNHLY and CDR2 FYNNEI. The CDR3, as DNA: TGTGCCAGCAGTGAAATTGTGGGGGGAGGGTCACCCCTCCACTTT. Translated, it gives CASSEIVGGGSPLHF.

This clone was found a few times. V gene TRBV29-1 combines with J gene TRBJ1-1; a weak D match, TRBD1 (5 bases). Germline V gene lookup returns CDR1 SQVTM and CDR2 ANQGSEA. Trimming shortened V by 3 bases and J by 5 bases, and 10 bases separated the two germline ends. The CDR3 runs 12 residues. DNA of the CDR3: TGCAGCGTTGACAGGGCATGGACTGAAGCTTTCTTT. Protein sequence: CSVDRAWTEAFF.

The chain couples TRBV13 to TRBJ1-1; 7 bases agree with TRBD1. J gave up 8 bases and V 2 bases, and 5 bases lay outside the gene matches. Germline CDR1 is PRHDT and CDR2 is FYEKMQ (reference sequence). CDR3 length equals 13 residues. This CDR3 reads CASSLRGTVEAFF. The CDR3 region has the DNA TGTGCCAGCAGCTTACGTGGGACAGTAGAAGCTTTCTTT.

The V and J genes are TRBV5-1 and TRBJ2-7; 13 bases map to TRBD2. This CDR3 has 17 amino acids. V was pared by 4 bases and J by 4 bases, with 11 bases of the junction left unmatched. Germline V gives CDR1 SGHRS, CDR2 YFSETQ. The CDR3 is CASSPRTSGRRGYEQYF. The CDR3 DNA sequence: TGCGCCAGCAGCCCTAGGACTAGCGGGAGACGGGGTTACGAGCAGTACTTC.

The J gene is TRBJ1-5, the V gene TRBV7-8; D is unclear. The germline CDR1 and CDR2 sequences are SGHVS and FQNEAQ. The V gene lost 5 bases and the J gene lost 3 bases, with 20 bases spanning the gap. This CDR3 spans 17 amino acids. The CDR3 DNA reads TGTGCCAGCAGCCCGGACCGGGATCCCCGCAACAATCAGCCCCAGCATTTT. Protein sequence: CASSPDRDPRNNQPQHF.

V gene TRBV6-5 combines with J gene TRBJ2-5; D call uncertain. The CDR3 contains 14 residues. CDR1 MNHEY and CDR2 SVGAGI come from the germline V gene. Trimming removed 4 bases from V and 5 bases from J, with 14 bases in between. DNA of the CDR3: TGTGCCAGCAGTTGGTCCCAGGCCTGGGAGACCCAGTACTTC. The encoded protein is CASSWSQAWETQYF.

This chain uses TRBV5-1 with TRBJ2-1; 7 bases agree with TRBD1. The CDR3 extends over 11 amino acids. V was pared by 7 bases and J by 6 bases, with 1 base of the junction left unmatched. The germline gives CDR1 SGHRS, CDR2 YFSETQ. The CDR3 coding sequence is TGCGCCAGCGGGGACAGCAATGAGCAGTTCTTC. This codes for CASGDSNEQFF.

V and J are TRBV10-3 and TRBJ2-7, with TRBD2 matching over 8 bases. V shed 4 bases and J 0 bases; nucleotides not matched to a gene: 2. From germline, CDR1 is ENHRY and CDR2 SYGVKD. CDR3 size: 14 residues. The CDR3 sequence: CAISGSGNSYEQYF. In DNA form, the CDR3 reads TGTGCCATCAGTGGTAGCGGGAACTCCTACGAGCAGTACTTC.

This clone appeared a single time. This chain uses TRBV10-3 with TRBJ2-1, with TRBD1 matching over 10 bases. The CDR3 totals 13 residues. The germline V gene has CDR1 ENHRY and CDR2 SYGVKD. Trimming removed 6 bases from V and 6 bases from J; junction bases left unmatched: 2. In nucleotides, the CDR3 is TGTGCCATCAGGAGGGACAGGGGCAATGAGCAGTTCTTC. Encoded protein: CAIRRDRGNEQFF.

The rearrangement uses TRBV18 and TRBJ2-7; D possibly corresponds to TRBD1 (6 bases). The germline gives CDR1 KGHSH, CDR2 LQKENI. V was trimmed by 4 bases and J by 2 bases, leaving 27 bases between them. CDR3 length: 19 residues. The CDR3, as DNA: TGTGCCAGCTCACGCCTAATCAACTTGGACAGAGAGCGGACCTACGAGCAGTACTTC. Protein product: CASSRLINLDRERTYEQYF. Filled out from reference TRBV18 and TRBJ2-7, the complete variable domain reads NAGVMQNPRHLVRRRGQEARLRCSPMKGHSHVYWYRQLPEEGLKFMVYLQKENIIDESGMPKERFSAEFPKEGPSILRIQQVVRGDSAAYFCASSRLINLDRERTYEQYFGPGTRLTVT.

The V and J genes are TRBV5-8 and TRBJ2-1; 7 bases agree with TRBD1. V was pared by 2 bases and J by 8 bases, with 7 bases of the junction left unmatched. CDR1 is SGHTS and CDR2 is YDEGEE in the germline V gene. The CDR3 is 14 residues long. CDR3 DNA sequence: TGTGCCAGCAGCTTAATGACAGGGTCGGATGAGCAGTTCTTC. Translating gives CASSLMTGSDEQFF.

CDR3 nucleotide sequence: TGTGCCAGCAGCTTAGAGTGGCGGGCCAGCTATGGCTACACCTTC. Residues: CASSLEWRASYGYTF. This sequence joins TRBV7-9 and TRBJ1-2; D is ambiguous. Germline V CDR1 and CDR2: SEHNR, FQNEAQ (reference sequence). The CDR3 has 15 residues. Deletions cut 1 base from V and 4 bases from J, with 13 bases between. The complete variable domain, with remaining parts taken from reference TRBV7-9 and TRBJ1-2, reads DTGVSQNPRHKITKRGQNVTFRCDPISEHNRLYWYRQTLGQGPEFLTYFQNEAQLEKSRLLSDRFSAERPKGSFSTLEIQRTEQGDSAMYLCASSLEWRASYGYTFGSGTRLTVV.

This rearrangement joins TRBV5-6 to TRBJ2-7; D ambiguous. Germline V gives CDR1 SGHDT, CDR2 YYEEEE. V lost 0 bases to trimming and J lost 1 base, with 5 bases between them. The CDR3 covers 13 residues. The CDR3 nucleotides read TGTGCCAGCAGCTTGGACTTGTCCTACGAGCAGTACTTC. This encodes CASSLDLSYEQYF.

This sequence joins TRBV20-1 and TRBJ2-1, with 8 bases that match TRBD1. Germline V CDR1 and CDR2: DFQATT, SNEGSKA (reference sequence). V shed 2 bases and J 16 bases; nucleotides not matched to a gene: 7. This CDR3 has 11 amino acids. Written as DNA, the CDR3 is TGCAGTGCTAGATTCACAGGGGGTGAATTCTTC. This encodes CSARFTGGEFF.

CDR3 DNA sequence: TGTGCCAGCAGCTTCGTGGTGGGACAGGGGGCTAGTAGCAATCAGCCCCAGCATTTT. It codes for CASSFVVGQGASSNQPQHF. V and J are TRBV7-9 and TRBJ1-5; TRBD1 aligns across 12 bases. The CDR3 extends over 19 amino acids. Germline V CDR1 and CDR2: SEHNR, FQNEAQ (reference sequence). V shed 3 bases, J shed 0 bases, and the junction held 9 bases outside the gene matches.

The chain joins TRBV6-1 to TRBJ2-7; 10 bases line up with TRBD1. Germline V gene lookup returns CDR1 MNHNS and CDR2 SASEGT. V trimming: 6 bases; J trimming: 5 bases; junction bases outside the gene matches: 7. The CDR3 loop spans 14 amino acids. The CDR3 spells CASRPGTGANEQYF. CDR3 in DNA: TGTGCCAGCAGACCCGGGACAGGGGCAAACGAGCAGTACTTC.

CDR3 bases: TGTGCCTGGAGTTGGGCGAGCTCCTATAATTCACCCCTCCACTTT. Translating gives CAWSWASSYNSPLHF. The chain is built from TRBV30 and TRBJ1-6; the D is unclear. V lost 2 bases, J lost 0 bases, and 8 bases lay in between. Germline loops: CDR1 GTSNPN, CDR2 SVGIG (reference sequence). CDR3 size: 15 residues.

The chain recombines TRBV29-1 with TRBJ1-2; tentative D call: TRBD1 (6 bases). CDR3 length: 12 amino acids. Per germline, CDR1 SQVTM and CDR2 ANQGSEA. Trimming took off 3 bases at V and 7 bases at J, with 12 bases between the two ends. The chain's CDR3 is CSVDSSGVGYTF. The CDR3 bases are TGCAGCGTTGACTCATCAGGGGTTGGCTACACCTTC.

The chain carries TRBV28 and TRBJ2-3; 8 nucleotides agree with TRBD2. Germline trimming cut 6 bases from V and 2 bases from J; bases unmatched to any gene: 7. Germline V CDR1 and CDR2: MDHEN, SYDVKM. The CDR3 extends over 15 amino acids. CDR3: CASSILAADTDTQYF. The CDR3 region has the DNA TGTGCCAGCAGCATACTAGCGGCAGACACAGATACGCAGTATTTT.

This chain uses TRBV6-1 with TRBJ1-2; D remains ambiguous. V was trimmed by 0 bases and J by 3 bases, leaving 11 bases between them. This CDR3 contains 15 residues. Germline lookup yields CDR1 MNHNS and CDR2 SASEGT. The CDR3 DNA reads as TGTGCCAGCAGTGAAGCGTGGGCTACCTACTATGGCTACACCTTC. Encoded protein: CASSEAWATYYGYTF.

The V gene is TRBV28, the J gene TRBJ2-7; 10 nucleotides align to TRBD1. This CDR3 is built from 15 residues. Germline V gives CDR1 MDHEN, CDR2 SYDVKM. Germline trimming cut 6 bases from V and 3 bases from J; bases unmatched to any gene: 8. The CDR3 here is CASSQPRDRGYEQYF. For the CDR3, the DNA is TGTGCCAGCAGCCAGCCCCGGGACAGGGGCTACGAGCAGTACTTC. Combining the CDR3 with reference TRBV28 and TRBJ2-7 gives the whole variable domain DVKVTQSSRYLVKRTGEKVFLECVQDMDHENMFWYRQDPGLGLRLIYFSYDVKMKEKGDIPEGYSVSREKKERFSLILESASTNQTSMYLCASSQPRDRGYEQYFGPGTRLTVT.

The chain joins TRBV28 to TRBJ2-7; TRBD2 matches 7 bases. The CDR3 runs to 15 residues. Germline CDR1 reads MDHEN; CDR2 reads SYDVKM. J gave up 1 base and V 3 bases, and 6 bases lay outside the gene matches. The CDR3 loop reads CASSFRASGSYEQYF. The CDR3 DNA sequence: TGTGCCAGCAGTTTCAGGGCTAGCGGATCCTACGAGCAGTACTTC.

V gene TRBV7-9 combines with J gene TRBJ1-1; tentatively, D is TRBD1 (5 bases). V was trimmed by 2 bases and J by 3 bases, leaving 10 bases between them. The CDR3 has 14 amino acids. In germline, CDR1 is SEHNR, CDR2 FQNEAQ (reference sequence). CDR3 residues: CASSLQGFDTEAFF. In DNA, the CDR3 is TGTGCCAGCAGCTTACAGGGTTTTGACACTGAAGCTTTCTTT.

This clone was counted a few times. The chain combines TRBV5-6 with TRBJ1-1; D remains unclear. The CDR3 is 14 amino acids. Germline CDR1 is SGHDT and CDR2 is YYEEEE. V lost 3 bases, J lost 9 bases, and 18 bases lay in between. The CDR3 is CASSYRSADGKAFF. For the CDR3, the DNA is TGTGCCAGCAGCTATCGGTCGGCTGACGGGAAAGCTTTCTTT.

This chain uses TRBV4-1 with TRBJ1-2, with 10 bases that match TRBD1. Germline-derived CDR1 and CDR2 are MGHRA and YSYEKL. J gave up 7 bases and V 3 bases, and 11 bases lay outside the gene matches. The CDR3 has 16 amino acids. DNA of the CDR3: TGCGCCAGCAGCCATTTACTTGGGACAGGGGTCCGTGGCTACACCTTC. It yields the protein CASSHLLGTGVRGYTF.

CDR3 DNA sequence: TGTGCCAGCAGTACAGGGAGCTACGAGCAGTACTTC. It encodes CASSTGSYEQYF. The chain carries TRBV27 and TRBJ2-7, with a possible D match to TRBD1 (6 bases). Trimming pared 5 bases from V and 3 bases from J, leaving 8 bases between. CDR3 size: 12 residues. Germline values: CDR1 MNHEY, CDR2 SMNVEV (reference sequence).

The CDR3 DNA reads TGTGCCAGCAGCGTAGATGAGGGTTACTATGGCTACACCTTC. Its translation is CASSVDEGYYGYTF. The chain employs TRBV9 and TRBJ1-2, with D unresolved. The V end lost 0 bases, the J end lost 3 bases, and 9 bases lay between the germline ends. Germline values: CDR1 SGDLS, CDR2 YYNGEE. The CDR3 is 14 amino acids.

The chain uses TRBV9 and TRBJ1-3, with 10 positions matching TRBD1. The CDR3 loop spans 14 amino acids. V was pared by 0 bases and J by 7 bases, with 1 base of the junction left unmatched. Germline V gene sequence: CDR1 SGDLS, CDR2 YYNGEE. This chain's CDR3 is CASSVGGQGNTIYF. The DNA of the CDR3 is TGTGCCAGCAGCGTAGGGGGACAGGGGAACACCATATATTTT.

The chain couples TRBV28 to TRBJ1-4; D is possibly TRBD1 (6 bases). Deletions cut 6 bases from V and 1 base from J, with 9 bases between. The CDR3 loop spans 14 amino acids. CDR1 and CDR2 (germline): MDHEN, SYDVKM. CDR3 amino acids: CASRAGVTNEKLFF. The CDR3 DNA is TGTGCCAGCAGAGCAGGGGTAACTAATGAAAAACTGTTTTTT.

The rearrangement joins TRBV7-8 to TRBJ1-2; 8 bases map to TRBD1. J was trimmed by 2 bases and V by 5 bases; bases with no gene match: 13. This CDR3 has 17 amino acids. CDR1 is SGHVS and CDR2 is FQNEAQ in the germline V gene. The CDR3 loop is CASSQGSTGEYNYGYTF. The CDR3 DNA follows: TGTGCCAGCAGCCAAGGATCGACAGGGGAGTACAACTATGGCTACACCTTC.

V usage is TRBV29-1 and J usage is TRBJ1-1, with TRBD1 matching 8 bases. The CDR3 extends over 14 amino acids. V shed 8 bases and J 7 bases; nucleotides not matched to a gene: 15. The germline CDR1 and CDR2 sequences are SQVTM and ANQGSEA. The CDR3 coding sequence is TGCAGCATCACTTATCAGGGGGCGGTAAGTGAAGCTTTCTTT. Residues: CSITYQGAVSEAFF.

This chain connects TRBV4-1 to TRBJ2-7; 10 positions match TRBD1. Per germline, CDR1 MGHRA and CDR2 YSYEKL. The CDR3 consists of 18 residues. Trimming removed 4 bases from V and 1 base from J; junction bases left unmatched: 13. CDR3 in amino acids: CASSPRPGQGVLSYEQYF. DNA for the CDR3: TGCGCCAGCAGCCCCCGCCCTGGACAGGGGGTCCTATCCTACGAGCAGTACTTC.